What follows are 16 T cell receptor beta chains derived from one specimen sequenced in a study of blood T cell repertoires in COVID-19 (dated by TCRdb to 2019 to 2021). The library was made by the immunoSEQ multiplex PCR assay. Entries here come from immuneACCESS through TCRdb and include only in-frame sequences with V and J called. Some clones fail to appear in such tables; in the studies checked, an unresolved V gene covers under half of the shortfall, and the cause of the remainder is unknown. Counted in this sample were 140,000 or so clones; around 81% of them appeared once. Jointly, the top ten make up 7.5% to 8.5% of the sample. Sequenced sample: peripheral blood. Receptor source: a human donor in a cohort sampled during active COVID-19.

The chain combines TRBV7-9 with TRBJ2-5, with D perhaps TRBD2 (6 bases). The germline V gene has CDR1 SEHNR and CDR2 FQNEAQ (reference sequence). The ends were cut back, 5 bases at V and 5 bases at J, with 15 bases in the middle. This CDR3 spans 14 amino acids. CDR3 sequence reads: CASSQTSMKETQYF. As DNA, the CDR3 is TGTGCCAGCAGCCAGACTAGTATGAAGGAGACCCAGTACTTC.

J is TRBJ1-1 and V is TRBV5-5; 7 bases fit TRBD1. The J segment lost 2 bases and the V segment lost 6 bases, leaving 7 bases of the junction unmatched. In germline, CDR1 is SGHKS, CDR2 YYEKEE (reference sequence). This CDR3 comprises 14 residues. This chain's CDR3 is CASTLDRLNTEAFF. The CDR3 nucleotides read TGTGCCAGCACCCTGGACAGGCTAAACACTGAAGCTTTCTTT.

This sequence joins TRBV5-8 and TRBJ2-1, with TRBD2 identical over 7 bases. Germline V gives CDR1 SGHTS, CDR2 YDEGEE. The CDR3 has 15 amino acids. J lost 4 bases, V lost 2 bases, and 6 bases had no gene match. The CDR3 here is CASSFFGGDYNEQFF. CDR3 in DNA: TGTGCCAGCAGCTTCTTTGGGGGGGATTACAATGAGCAGTTCTTC.

Turning to this clone: Other nucleotide sequences in the sample specify the same CDR3. J is TRBJ1-2 and V is TRBV7-2; 9 bases match TRBD1. From germline, CDR1 is SGHTA and CDR2 FQGNSA. There are 15 residues in the CDR3. With V trimmed by 1 base and J by 2 bases, 2 bases remained unmatched. The chain's CDR3 is CASSLVGQGNYGYTF. The CDR3, as DNA: TGTGCCAGCAGCTTAGTGGGACAGGGCAACTATGGCTACACCTTC.

This clone was seen only once. The chain has TRBV5-1 and TRBJ2-6; 11 positions match TRBD2. Per germline, CDR1 SGHRS and CDR2 YFSETQ. The trim removed 4 bases at V and 0 bases at J, leaving 6 bases unmatched. This CDR3 has 18 amino acids. This chain's CDR3 is CASSPTSGVSSGANVLTF. The CDR3 DNA sequence: TGCGCCAGCAGCCCGACTAGCGGGGTTAGCTCTGGGGCCAACGTCCTGACTTTC.

This clone has only one observation. A junction end diverges from the germline sequence, so it may reflect a read error. The chain links TRBV19 to TRBJ2-1; D call uncertain. The CDR3 is made up of 13 amino acids. The germline gives CDR1 LNHDA, CDR2 SQIVND (reference sequence). The chain's CDR3 is CASSIVAQNGQFF. CDR3 DNA sequence: TGTGCCAGTAGTATAGTAGCCCAAAATGGGCAGTTCTTC.

The V call is TRBV6-5, the J call TRBJ2-5; TRBD2 might be the D (6 bases). V was pared by 6 bases and J by 5 bases, with 10 bases between. This CDR3 comprises 12 residues. From germline, CDR1 is MNHEY and CDR2 SVGAGI. CDR3 bases: TGTGCCAGCAGCGGGGCGGGGGAGACCCAGTACTTC. Protein: CASSGAGETQYF.

This chain uses TRBV5-1 with TRBJ2-3, with TRBD2 matching 9 bases. Trimming took 6 bases from V and 5 from J; bases not matched to a gene: 10. Germline assignment: CDR1 SGHRS and CDR2 YFSETQ. The CDR3 is 15 amino acids. The chain's CDR3 is CASTRAGGPGDTQYF. The CDR3 coding sequence is TGCGCCAGCACGAGGGCGGGGGGGCCAGGAGATACGCAGTATTTT.

The chain combines TRBV5-4 with TRBJ1-6; TRBD1 matches 7 bases. The CDR3 spans 15 residues. Unmatched junction bases numbered 4, after V lost 0 bases and J lost 7 bases. Germline CDR1 SGHNT, CDR2 YYREEE (reference sequence). This CDR3 reads CASSLGGQLNSPLHF. CDR3 bases: TGTGCCAGCAGCTTGGGGGGACAGCTCAATTCACCCCTCCACTTT.

The rearrangement uses TRBV5-1 and TRBJ1-3; D ambiguous. The germline gives CDR1 SGHRS, CDR2 YFSETQ. Trimming shortened V by 0 bases and J by 0 bases, and 7 bases separated the two germline ends. CDR3 length equals 15 residues. CDR3 amino acids: CASSLASSSGNTIYF. CDR3 coding DNA: TGCGCCAGCAGCTTGGCGTCGAGCTCTGGAAACACCATATATTTT.

This chain joins TRBV18 and TRBJ2-3, with 8 bases aligning to TRBD1. Germline CDR1 reads KGHSH; CDR2 reads LQKENI. The V and J ends lost 7 bases and 5 bases, in that order; junction bases with no gene match: 8. The length of the CDR3 is 14 residues. Here the CDR3 DNA reads TGTGCCAGCTGCCCGACAGGGGTCGGAGATACGCAGTATTTT. Protein: CASCPTGVGDTQYF.

This clone appeared a few times. This chain connects TRBV19 to TRBJ1-6, with D perhaps matching TRBD1 (5 bases). The CDR3 is made up of 15 amino acids. Trimming removed 3 bases from V and 12 bases from J, with 18 bases in between. Per germline, CDR1 LNHDA and CDR2 SQIVND (reference sequence). The CDR3 reads CASSIRSRAWGPLHF. Written as DNA, the CDR3 is TGTGCCAGTAGTATTCGGTCCAGGGCCTGGGGACCCCTCCACTTT.

CDR3 region: CASSVQINQPQHF. The CDR3 nucleotides read TGTGCCAGCAGCGTACAGATAAATCAGCCCCAGCATTTT. V usage is TRBV7-6 and J usage is TRBJ1-5; D is uncertain. The CDR3 runs 13 residues. Trimming cost V 5 bases and J 4 bases, with 9 bases left between them. Germline assignment: CDR1 SGHVS and CDR2 FNYEAQ.

This chain connects TRBV5-1 to TRBJ1-1; TRBD1 is a possible D gene (5 bases). Germline V gene lookup returns CDR1 SGHRS and CDR2 YFSETQ. V was clipped by 3 bases and J by 1 base, with 13 bases between them. This CDR3 has 15 residues. In nucleotides, the CDR3 is TGCGCCAGCAGCTCCGCCTCAGGGAAGAACACTGAAGCTTTCTTT. Its translation is CASSSASGKNTEAFF.

The J gene is TRBJ2-1, the V gene TRBV5-1; 7 nucleotides agree with TRBD2. CDR3 size: 16 residues. Trimming at V came to 0 bases and at J to 1 base, leaving 4 bases not matched to a gene. Germline CDR1 reads SGHRS; CDR2 reads YFSETQ. CDR3 protein: CASSLVRGSSYNEQFF. The CDR3 DNA reads TGCGCCAGCAGCTTGGTGCGGGGGTCTTCCTACAATGAGCAGTTCTTC.

This chain links TRBV29-1 with TRBJ1-1, with unresolved D. The CDR3 runs to 13 residues. Germline V gene sequence: CDR1 SQVTM, CDR2 ANQGSEA. The V end was cut by 2 bases, the J end by 10 bases, with 17 bases between. CDR3 amino acids: CSVELRAGGGAFF. The DNA for the CDR3 is TGCAGCGTTGAACTACGAGCAGGCGGAGGAGCTTTCTTT.